The sequence of this T cell receptor (beta chain) was determined in a study of shared clonotypes between healthy human individuals. Study-level background: A couple of women and three men aged 18 to 49 made up the donors. Whole-study findings and limits: Blood alone was sampled, and tissue repertoires likely differ.

Ten immunoSEQ deep assay plates were used to sequence unsorted PBMC DNA. Produced via immunoSEQ multiplex PCR; TCRdb's table is partial and in-frame only. The sample carries about 490,000 clones, about three quarters recorded once. CDR1 and CDR2 from the germline V gene are KGHSH and LQKENI. The CDR3 contains 14 residues. The J segment lost 3 bases and the V segment lost 3 bases, leaving 3 bases of the junction unmatched. All donors qualified as healthy HIV-negative adults and had experienced no recent acute infections or vaccinations. To note about this clone: Its cognate antigen is unknown. The sample contains more than one DNA sequence encoding this CDR3.

V and J are TRBV18 and TRBJ2-7, with 9 bases aligning to TRBD1. The sequenced sample consisted of PBMCs. The sequence derives from a woman in her forties in good health. Some clones in this sample may be carry-over from other donors' samples. CDR3 coding DNA: TGTGCCAGCTCACCCGGGACAGGGAACTACGAGCAGTACTTC. Protein: CASSPGTGNYEQYF.